This T cell receptor (beta chain) was identified during a study of cytomegalovirus exposure and HLA in healthy donors. This clone showed up just once. With V trimmed by 4 bases and J by 4 bases, 6 bases remained unmatched. There are 15 residues in the CDR3. Germline CDR1 reads SGDLS; CDR2 reads YYNGEE. The PCR made use of 60 Vbeta and 13 Jbeta primers. Libraries were prepared by immunoSEQ multiplex PCR; TCRdb keeps only in-frame clonotypes and omits some of them. This table holds about 170,000 clones, 77% found once. This clonotype was obtained from a woman aged 25 to 39 in good health and CMV-seropositive. Material: PBMCs. The chain joins TRBV9 to TRBJ2-1; TRBD2 agrees at 9 bases. CDR3 region: CASSTIAGAYNEQFF. CDR3 coding DNA: TGTGCCAGCAGCACTATAGCGGGAGCATACAATGAGCAGTTCTTC.